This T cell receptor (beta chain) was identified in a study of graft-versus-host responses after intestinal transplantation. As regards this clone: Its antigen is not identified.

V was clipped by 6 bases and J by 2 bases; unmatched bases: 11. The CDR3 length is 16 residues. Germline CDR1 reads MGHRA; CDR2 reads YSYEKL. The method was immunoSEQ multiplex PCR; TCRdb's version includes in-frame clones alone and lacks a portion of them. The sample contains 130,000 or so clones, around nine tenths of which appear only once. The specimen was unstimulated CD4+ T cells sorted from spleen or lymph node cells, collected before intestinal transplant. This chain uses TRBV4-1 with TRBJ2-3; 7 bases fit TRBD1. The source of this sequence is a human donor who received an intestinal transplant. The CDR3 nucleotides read TGCGCCAGCAGACAAAGGGACAGCCGATACACAGATACGCAGTATTTT. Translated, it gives CASRQRDSRYTDTQYF.